These 7 T cell receptor beta chains were sequenced from one sample in a study of Ad26.COV2.S vaccination and SARS-CoV-2 variants. Treatment noted: about 20 received Ad26.COV2.S at low or high dose, single or two shots; about 5 received placebo; per-sample allocation not given. The samples date from day 63 after the first vaccine or placebo injection. Profiling relied on immunoSEQ multiplex PCR, and the TCRdb table lists in-frame clones only, not all of them. Of under 600,000 clones listed, around 89% are singletons. The sample in question was peripheral blood, obtained in a trial of Ad26.COV2.S vaccine versus placebo. The receptors were gathered from a person aged 18-65 years who received the Ad26.COV2.S COVID-19 vaccine or a placebo.

V usage is TRBV5-5 and J usage is TRBJ2-2; D unclear. CDR3 size: 13 residues. The germline V and J ends were trimmed by 0 bases and 4 bases, with 4 bases remaining between them. CDR1 is SGHKS and CDR2 is YYEKEE in the germline V gene (reference sequence). This CDR3 is CASSLGVTGELFF. For the CDR3, the DNA is TGTGCCAGCAGCTTGGGAGTCACCGGGGAGCTGTTTTTT.

The rearrangement joins TRBV2 to TRBJ1-2; a possible D gene is TRBD1 (5 bases). The V gene lost 1 base and the J gene lost 7 bases, with 13 bases spanning the gap. Germline loops: CDR1 SNHLY, CDR2 FYNNEI. This CDR3 is built from 14 residues. CDR3 region: CASSEEYSGAGYTF. In nucleotides, the CDR3 is TGTGCCAGCAGTGAAGAGTATTCCGGGGCTGGCTACACCTTC.

The J gene is TRBJ2-5, the V gene TRBV10-2, with TRBD2 matching 7 bases. Germline trimming cut 6 bases from V and 5 bases from J; bases unmatched to any gene: 12. This CDR3 contains 15 residues. Germline-derived CDR1 and CDR2 are WSHSY and SAAADI. The CDR3 sequence is CASSLASGLGETQYF. The CDR3 region has the DNA TGCGCCAGCAGCCTTGCTAGCGGACTGGGGGAGACCCAGTACTTC.

Regarding this clone: Other DNA sequences in the same sample also yield this CDR3. This chain connects TRBV6-5 to TRBJ1-5; possible D gene TRBD1, 6 bases. Trimming cost V 5 bases and J 4 bases, with 9 bases left between them. The germline CDR1 and CDR2 sequences are MNHEY and SVGAGI. This CDR3 is 13 amino acids long. CDR3 sequence: CASSLQGNQPQHF. CDR3 sequence (DNA): TGTGCCAGCAGTCTACAGGGAAATCAGCCCCAGCATTTT.

This clone is a singleton in its sample. The CDR3 spells CAWSPISPGTDTQYF. The CDR3 DNA reads TGTGCCTGGAGTCCTATCTCACCCGGCACAGATACGCAGTATTTT. This chain connects TRBV30 to TRBJ2-3; D uncertain. The CDR3 is 15 amino acids. With 2 bases removed from V and 1 base from J, the gap between germline ends came to 13 bases. Per germline, CDR1 GTSNPN and CDR2 SVGIG (reference sequence).

This clone has a handful of counts. The chain uses TRBV6-5 and TRBJ2-7; D is possibly TRBD1 or TRBD2 (5 bases each). Germline CDR1 is MNHEY and CDR2 is SVGAGI. With 7 bases removed from V and 0 bases from J, the gap between germline ends came to 10 bases. The CDR3 spans 13 residues. The CDR3 is CASKTGLSYEQYF. Written as DNA, the CDR3 is TGTGCCAGCAAAACGGGGCTCTCCTACGAGCAGTACTTC.

V usage is TRBV5-4 and J usage is TRBJ2-3, with 8 bases fitting TRBD2. V shed 0 bases and J 4 bases; nucleotides not matched to a gene: 4. CDR3 length: 15 residues. Germline loops: CDR1 SGHNT, CDR2 YYREEE (reference sequence). The CDR3 DNA follows: TGTGCCAGCAGCTTGGCGTCAGCGGGAGCAGATACGCAGTATTTT. It yields the protein CASSLASAGADTQYF.